Sequencing of this T cell receptor beta chain was carried out in a study of blood T cells in healthy people across ages. CDR1 KGHDR and CDR2 SFDVKD come from the germline V gene. Deletions cut 5 bases from V and 8 bases from J, with 21 bases between. CDR3 length: 16 amino acids. For the second PCR, which ran for about 7 to 11 cycles, a sample-barcoded 5' primer and a J-beta primer mix were used. TCRdb reprocessed the 5' RACE reads with MiXCR, giving one entry per CDR3 protein. The table lists about 1 million distinct CDR3 sequences, under 55% of them singletons. The TCR sequence derives from an older woman in good health. The chain is built from TRBV24-1 and TRBJ2-1, with D tentatively TRBD1 or TRBD2 (5 bases each). Material for sequencing was blood. The CDR3 loop is CATSGLGRPSRDEQFF. CDR3 in DNA: TGTGCCACCAGTGGGCTGGGGAGACCTAGCAGGGATGAGCAGTTCTTC.